The clone carrying this T cell receptor beta chain was seen many times. In TCRdb, the 5' RACE reads were re-called with MiXCR into one record per CDR3 protein. The table lists about 240,000 distinct CDR3 sequences, around 9.1% of them singletons. Germline V gene sequence: CDR1 MNHEY, CDR2 SVGAGI. The CDR3 has 17 residues. Between the trimmed V and J ends, which lost 0 bases and 0 bases, there was a span of 15 bases. This record comes from a study of CD8 T cells in ankylosing spondylitis. The sequenced sample consisted of blood, either unsorted or a sorted T cell fraction (not recorded which). This chain links TRBV6-5 with TRBJ2-7, with unresolved D. The TCR comes from a male donor with ankylosing spondylitis or in good health (not recorded which). The CDR3 reads CASSYSIPTLSSYEQYF. In nucleotides, the CDR3 is TGTGCCAGCAGTTACTCGATCCCAACTTTGAGCTCCTACGAGCAGTACTTC.